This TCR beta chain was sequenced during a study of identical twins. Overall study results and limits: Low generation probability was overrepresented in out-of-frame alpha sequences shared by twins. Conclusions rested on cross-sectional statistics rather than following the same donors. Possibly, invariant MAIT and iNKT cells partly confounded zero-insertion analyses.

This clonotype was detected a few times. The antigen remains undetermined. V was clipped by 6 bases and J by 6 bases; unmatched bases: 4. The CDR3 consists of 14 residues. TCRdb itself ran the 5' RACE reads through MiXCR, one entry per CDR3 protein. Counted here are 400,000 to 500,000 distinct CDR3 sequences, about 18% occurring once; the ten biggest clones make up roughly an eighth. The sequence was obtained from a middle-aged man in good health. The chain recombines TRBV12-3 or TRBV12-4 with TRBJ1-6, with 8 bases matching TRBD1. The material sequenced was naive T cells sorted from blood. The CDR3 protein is CASRTGAINSPLHF. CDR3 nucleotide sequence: TGTGCCAGCAGGACAGGGGCGATTAATTCACCCCTCCACTTT.